The text below deals with one TCR beta chain. Profiling relied on immunoSEQ multiplex PCR, and the TCRdb table lists in-frame clones only, not all of them. The sample lists 48,000 or so clones; about nine tenths were seen once. The data were taken from a study of blood T cell repertoires in COVID-19. Study at large: Samples representing acute and convalescent COVID-19 were sourced from the United States, Italy and Spain.

The V and J ends lost 3 bases and 2 bases respectively, with 12 bases between them. Germline values: CDR1 SGHTS, CDR2 YDEGEE. The CDR3 runs to 15 residues. The sequenced sample consisted of peripheral blood. This clonotype originated in a woman older than 75 with COVID-19, enrolled during active disease. The chain employs TRBV5-8 and TRBJ1-5; D might be TRBD1 (6 bases). Here the CDR3 reads CASSSPPGGNQPQHF. The CDR3 bases are TGTGCCAGCAGCTCCCCCCCAGGGGGCAATCAGCCCCAGCATTTT.